The 23 T cell receptor beta chains in this list originate from one sample, sequenced in a study of cytomegalovirus exposure and HLA in healthy donors. A multiplex PCR was run with 60 Vbeta primers and 13 Jbeta primers. The table came from immunoSEQ multiplex PCR; TCRdb's copy has only in-frame clones and leaves some out. The sample has approximately 100,000 clones, 76% seen once. Sequencing was done on a sample of PBMCs. Receptors originate from a woman aged 18-30 years in good health and CMV-seropositive.

The V call is TRBV6-6, the J call TRBJ2-5, with 8 bases lining up with TRBD1. This CDR3 comprises 13 residues. Germline V gene data show CDR1 as MNHNY and CDR2 as SVGAGI (reference sequence). V shed 5 bases, J shed 4 bases, and the junction held 3 bases outside the gene matches. CDR3 bases: TGTGCCAGCAGTACGGGGACAGGAGAGACCCAGTACTTC. Translated, it gives CASSTGTGETQYF.

This clone was counted only a few times. This chain links TRBV5-4 with TRBJ1-1; D gene uncertain. The CDR3 is 13 amino acids. Germline V lookup: CDR1 SGHNT, CDR2 YYREEE (reference sequence). V lost 0 bases, J lost 1 base, and 4 bases lay in between. CDR3 coding DNA: TGTGCCAGCAGCTTGGACAGGAACACTGAAGCTTTCTTT. Its translation is CASSLDRNTEAFF.

This clone was seen a handful of times. The chain is built from TRBV5-1 and TRBJ1-6; 7 bases agree with TRBD1. The CDR3 has 17 residues. In germline, CDR1 is SGHRS, CDR2 YFSETQ. Germline trimming cut 3 bases from V and 6 bases from J; bases unmatched to any gene: 12. CDR3 bases: TGCGCCAGCAGCTGGCTCCAGGGGGGAGCCTCTAATTCACCCCTCCACTTT. Translated, it gives CASSWLQGGASNSPLHF.

The V and J genes are TRBV7-6 and TRBJ1-3, with D maybe TRBD1 (5 bases). Trimming removed 5 bases from V and 1 base from J, with 15 bases in between. The CDR3 is 16 residues long. Looked up from germline, CDR1 is SGHVS and CDR2 is FNYEAQ. CDR3 coding DNA: TGTGCCAGCAGCAAATACAGGTCGCAGTCTGGAAACACCATATATTTT. Amino acid sequence: CASSKYRSQSGNTIYF.

The chain joins TRBV2 to TRBJ1-2; the D gene is possibly TRBD1 (6 bases). V lost 4 bases and J 5 bases, leaving 17 bases between the germline ends. The germline CDR1 and CDR2 sequences are SNHLY and FYNNEI. The CDR3 spans 15 residues. This CDR3 reads CASSGTPRGSYGYTF. In DNA form, the CDR3 reads TGTGCCAGCAGTGGCACCCCCAGGGGCTCTTATGGCTACACCTTC.

The gene calls are TRBV6-5 and TRBJ2-1, with TRBD2 matching 9 bases. Germline lookup yields CDR1 MNHEY and CDR2 SVGAGI. The CDR3 extends over 15 amino acids. Trimming cost V 4 bases and J 7 bases; bases outside gene matches: 8. CDR3 protein: CASSSAGGPRNEQFF. The CDR3 bases are TGTGCCAGCAGTTCGGCGGGGGGGCCCCGGAATGAGCAGTTCTTC.

The rearrangement joins TRBV19 to TRBJ1-2; TRBD1 is a possible D gene (6 bases). Trimming stripped 8 bases from V and 0 bases from J, with 19 bases between. Germline V gives CDR1 LNHDA, CDR2 SQIVND (reference sequence). The CDR3 is 16 residues long. The CDR3 DNA follows: TGTGCCAGTCACACGCCGGGGCAGGGGACTAACTATGGCTACACCTTC. Amino acid sequence: CASHTPGQGTNYGYTF.

This clone was found a few times. The chain is built from TRBV2 and TRBJ1-1; D gene ambiguous. V lost 2 bases and J 3 bases, leaving 13 bases between the germline ends. The CDR3 is 15 residues long. Germline V gives CDR1 SNHLY, CDR2 FYNNEI. CDR3 bases: TGTGCCAGCAGTGAATGGTTAGGGAGTGACACTGAAGCTTTCTTT. It yields the protein CASSEWLGSDTEAFF.

This chain links TRBV6-1 with TRBJ2-5; tentative D call: TRBD2 (6 bases). The CDR3 spans 15 residues. Germline CDR1 is MNHNS and CDR2 is SASEGT. V was clipped by 3 bases and J by 5 bases, with 16 bases between them. DNA for the CDR3: TGTGCCAGCAGTGACAACCCCCATGGGGGGGAGACCCAGTACTTC. Translated, it gives CASSDNPHGGETQYF.

This chain uses TRBV4-1 with TRBJ2-7, with 8 bases aligning to TRBD1. Germline trimming cut 2 bases from V and 3 bases from J; bases unmatched to any gene: 6. Germline assignment: CDR1 MGHRA and CDR2 YSYEKL. The CDR3 runs 15 residues. The CDR3 loop is CASSQRLTGDYEQYF. In nucleotides, the CDR3 is TGCGCCAGCAGCCAAAGGCTGACAGGGGACTACGAGCAGTACTTC.

The rearrangement joins TRBV6-5 to TRBJ1-2; the D gene is possibly TRBD1 (5 bases). V was cut by 4 bases and J by 7 bases, with 7 bases left in between. CDR3 length equals 11 residues. The germline CDR1 and CDR2 sequences are MNHEY and SVGAGI. CDR3 DNA: TGTGCCAGCAGTTCAGGGTTTGGCTACACCTTC. Translating gives CASSSGFGYTF.

This clone was recorded only once. The chain couples TRBV29-1 to TRBJ1-1; tentatively, D is TRBD1 (5 bases). CDR1 and CDR2 (germline): SQVTM, ANQGSEA. This CDR3 is built from 15 residues. V shed 4 bases and J shed 4 bases, with 19 bases lying between them. The CDR3 loop is CSVGRDGPLGTEAFF. CDR3 nucleotide sequence: TGCAGCGTTGGGCGGGACGGCCCCCTGGGCACTGAAGCTTTCTTT.

The V gene is TRBV5-4, the J gene TRBJ2-5; 7 positions agree with TRBD2. CDR1 is SGHNT and CDR2 is YYREEE in the germline V gene (reference sequence). This CDR3 has 14 residues. Unmatched junction bases numbered 8, after V lost 5 bases and J lost 4 bases. CDR3 loop: CASRRWGGRETQYF. CDR3 sequence (DNA): TGTGCCAGCAGACGGTGGGGCGGGAGAGAGACCCAGTACTTC. The full variable domain, in which reference TRBV5-4 and TRBJ2-5 provide the parts outside the CDR3, is ETGVTQSPTHLIKTRGQQVTLRCSSQSGHNTVSWYQQALGQGPQFIFQYYREEENGRGNFPPRFSGLQFPNYSSELNVNALELDDSALYLCASRRWGGRETQYFGPGTRLLVL.

This clone has a single count. The rearrangement uses TRBV2 and TRBJ2-3; 7 bases are a match to TRBD2. V gave up 4 bases and J gave up 7 bases; unmatched junction bases: 5. The CDR3 is 13 residues long. CDR1 and CDR2 from the germline V gene are SNHLY and FYNNEI. In DNA, the CDR3 is TGTGCCAGCAGTGTGGCGGGGGAAAATACGCAGTATTTT. This sequence encodes CASSVAGENTQYF.

This chain joins TRBV7-8 and TRBJ1-1, with TRBD1 as a possible D gene (6 bases). Trimming pared 5 bases from V and 6 bases from J, leaving 16 bases between. The CDR3 contains 14 residues. CDR1 SGHVS and CDR2 FQNEAQ come from the germline V gene. The CDR3 DNA follows: TGTGCCAGCAGCCCGCTCAGGGGCAGCTCTGAAGCTTTCTTT. Translation gives CASSPLRGSSEAFF.

The V gene is TRBV13, the J gene TRBJ1-1; weak D call: TRBD1 (6 bases). The V end was cut by 0 bases, the J end by 8 bases, with 13 bases between. This CDR3 has 14 amino acids. Germline assignment: CDR1 PRHDT and CDR2 FYEKMQ (reference sequence). CDR3 in amino acids: CASSLGTGGGEAFF. The DNA for the CDR3 is TGTGCCAGCAGCTTAGGGACAGGCGGTGGAGAAGCTTTCTTT.

The genes are TRBV7-9 and TRBJ2-7, with a possible D match to TRBD2 (5 bases). CDR1 and CDR2 from the germline V gene are SEHNR and FQNEAQ (reference sequence). This CDR3 has 15 residues. Deletions cut 5 bases from V and 4 bases from J, with 18 bases between. The chain's CDR3 is CASSPTGKAFYEQYF. CDR3 DNA: TGTGCCAGCAGCCCCACGGGGAAAGCATTTTACGAGCAGTACTTC.

This chain links TRBV7-3 with TRBJ2-7; tentative D call: TRBD1 (6 bases). Germline CDR1 reads SGHTA; CDR2 reads FQGTGA. The CDR3 length is 14 residues. Deletions cut 5 bases from V and 4 bases from J, with 15 bases between. The CDR3 nucleotides are TGTGCCAGCAGCCTTACCCCACAGGGTTACGAGCAGTACTTC. Amino acid sequence: CASSLTPQGYEQYF.

The chain is built from TRBV4-3 and TRBJ1-2, with 8 nucleotides matching TRBD1. The germline V gene has CDR1 LGHNA and CDR2 YSLEER. The J segment lost 2 bases and the V segment lost 0 bases, leaving 8 bases of the junction unmatched. The CDR3 spans 17 residues. CDR3 region: CASSQDDRTGSNYGYTF. CDR3 bases: TGCGCCAGCAGCCAAGATGACCGGACAGGGTCGAACTATGGCTACACCTTC.

The chain has TRBV28 and TRBJ2-1; TRBD2 is a possible D gene (7 bases). V lost 7 bases and J lost 9, with 22 bases in between. The V gene's germline CDR1 is MDHEN and CDR2 SYDVKM. This CDR3 spans 15 amino acids. CDR3 DNA: TGTGCCAGCACCCCTCAGGGGAGGGAAAGCTCTGAGCAGTTCTTC. It codes for CASTPQGRESSEQFF. Complete variable domain (other parts from reference TRBV28 and TRBJ2-1): DVKVTQSSRYLVKRTGEKVFLECVQDMDHENMFWYRQDPGLGLRLIYFSYDVKMKEKGDIPEGYSVSREKKERFSLILESASTNQTSMYLCASTPQGRESSEQFFGPGTRLTVL.

CDR3 coding DNA: TGTGCCAGCAGCCGTACAGGGGCCACTGTCTATGGCTACACCTTC. Translation gives CASSRTGATVYGYTF. The rearrangement joins TRBV27 to TRBJ1-2; 7 bases match TRBD1. In germline, CDR1 is MNHEY, CDR2 SMNVEV (reference sequence). The V gene end was trimmed by 6 bases and the J gene end by 4 bases; junction bases not matched to a gene: 11. The CDR3 sequence is 15 residues long.

This clone occurred once. A junction end diverges from the germline sequence, so it may reflect a read error. Other DNA sequences from this sample encode an identical CDR3 as well. The DNA of the CDR3 is TGCGCCAGCAGCTTGGGGGACAGGGATCAGCCCCAACATTTT. Amino acid sequence: CASSLGDRDQPQHF. This chain uses TRBV5-1 with TRBJ1-5; 9 nucleotides agree with TRBD1. CDR3 length: 14 amino acids. Germline CDR1 is SGHRS and CDR2 is YFSETQ. The full variable domain, completed using reference TRBV5-1 and TRBJ1-5, is KAGVTQTPRYLIKTRGQQVTLSCSPISGHRSVSWYQQTPGQGLQFLFEYFSETQRNKGNFPGRFSGRQFSNSRSEMNVSTLELGDSALYLCASSLGDRDQPQHFGDGTRLSIL.

The CDR3 loop is CASSQYNRRNQPQHF. CDR3 bases: TGCGCCAGCAGTCAATATAATCGGAGGAATCAGCCCCAGCATTTT. The rearrangement joins TRBV23-1 to TRBJ1-5; no reliable D call. TRBV23-1 is flagged as an ORF with uncertain function. V was shortened by 1 base and J by 4 bases, with 11 bases between the two germline ends. CDR3 length equals 15 residues.